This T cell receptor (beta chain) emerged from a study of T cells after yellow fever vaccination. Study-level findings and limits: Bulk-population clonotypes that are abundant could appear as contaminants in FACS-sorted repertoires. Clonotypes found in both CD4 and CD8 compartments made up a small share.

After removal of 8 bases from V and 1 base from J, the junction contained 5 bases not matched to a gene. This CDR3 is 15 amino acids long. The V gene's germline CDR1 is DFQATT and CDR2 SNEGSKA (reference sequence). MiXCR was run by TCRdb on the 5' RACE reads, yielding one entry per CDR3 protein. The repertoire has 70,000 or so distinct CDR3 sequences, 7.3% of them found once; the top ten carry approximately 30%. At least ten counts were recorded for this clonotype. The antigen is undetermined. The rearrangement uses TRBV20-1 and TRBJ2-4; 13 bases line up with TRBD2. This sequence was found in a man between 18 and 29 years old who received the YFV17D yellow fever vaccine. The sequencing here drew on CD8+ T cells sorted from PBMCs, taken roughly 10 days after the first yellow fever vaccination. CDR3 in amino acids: CSSGLAGVAKNIQYF. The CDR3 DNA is TGCAGTTCCGGACTAGCGGGGGTCGCCAAAAACATTCAGTACTTC.